This T cell receptor (beta chain) was recovered during a study of T cell responses to AZD1222 COVID-19 vaccine. Turning to this clone: Antigen: not known.

Study-wide results and caveats: Clonal diversity was possibly underestimated, and the donors were mostly white British, with more females. Per reports, nearly half of all spike-specific TCRs target regions that are unmutated in variants.

V lost 0 bases and J lost 7, with 11 bases in between. In germline, CDR1 is SGHRS, CDR2 YFSETQ. This CDR3 is built from 13 residues. Repertoires were generated with immunoSEQ multiplex PCR, while TCRdb's copy carries only in-frame clones and drops some. This sample carries 190,000 or so clones, roughly 92% of them seen once, and the ten largest clones take over 0.95%. This clonotype originated in an adult who received the AZD1222 COVID-19 vaccine. The chain combines TRBV5-1 with TRBJ2-7; D may correspond to TRBD1 or TRBD2 (5 bases each). Sequenced here: peripheral blood, sampled 28 days after the second AZD1222 dose. CDR3 nucleotides: TGCGCCAGCAGCTTGGAGAGGGGCTGGGAGCAGTACTTC. This encodes CASSLERGWEQYF.